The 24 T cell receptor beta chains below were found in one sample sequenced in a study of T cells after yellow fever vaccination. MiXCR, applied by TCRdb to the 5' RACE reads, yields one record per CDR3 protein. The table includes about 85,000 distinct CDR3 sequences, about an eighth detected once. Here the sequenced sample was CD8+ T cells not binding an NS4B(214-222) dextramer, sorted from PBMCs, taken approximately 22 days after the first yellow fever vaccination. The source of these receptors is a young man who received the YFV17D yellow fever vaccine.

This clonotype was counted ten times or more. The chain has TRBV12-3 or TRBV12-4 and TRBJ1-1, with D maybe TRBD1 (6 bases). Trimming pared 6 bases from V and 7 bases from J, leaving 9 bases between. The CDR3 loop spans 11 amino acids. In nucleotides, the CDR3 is TGTGCCAGCAGACAGGGAGATGAAGCTTTCTTT. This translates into CASRQGDEAFF.

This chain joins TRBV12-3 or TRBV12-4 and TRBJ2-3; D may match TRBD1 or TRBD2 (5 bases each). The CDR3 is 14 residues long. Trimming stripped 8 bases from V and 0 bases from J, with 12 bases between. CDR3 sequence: CASSGTLSTDTQYF. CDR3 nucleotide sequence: TGTGCCAGCTCAGGGACGTTGAGCACAGATACGCAGTATTTT.

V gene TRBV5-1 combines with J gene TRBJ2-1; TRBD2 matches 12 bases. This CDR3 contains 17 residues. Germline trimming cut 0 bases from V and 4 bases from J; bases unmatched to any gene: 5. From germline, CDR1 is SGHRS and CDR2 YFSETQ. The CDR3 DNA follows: TGCGCCAGCAGCTTGGCTAGCGGGGGGGCGGCATACAATGAGCAGTTCTTC. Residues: CASSLASGGAAYNEQFF.

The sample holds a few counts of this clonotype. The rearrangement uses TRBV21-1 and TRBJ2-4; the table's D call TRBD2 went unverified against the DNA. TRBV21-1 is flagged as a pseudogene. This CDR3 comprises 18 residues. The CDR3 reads CASSKGGRRILAKNIQYF. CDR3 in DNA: TGTGCCAGCAGCAAAGGAGGACGGAGGATACTAGCCAAAAACATTCAGTACTTC.

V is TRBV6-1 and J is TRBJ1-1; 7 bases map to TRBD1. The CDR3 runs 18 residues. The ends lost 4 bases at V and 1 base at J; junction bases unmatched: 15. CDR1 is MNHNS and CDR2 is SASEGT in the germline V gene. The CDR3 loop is CASSVPPGQLSKNTEAFF. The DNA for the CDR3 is TGTGCCAGCAGTGTTCCCCCGGGACAGCTTTCCAAGAACACTGAAGCTTTCTTT.

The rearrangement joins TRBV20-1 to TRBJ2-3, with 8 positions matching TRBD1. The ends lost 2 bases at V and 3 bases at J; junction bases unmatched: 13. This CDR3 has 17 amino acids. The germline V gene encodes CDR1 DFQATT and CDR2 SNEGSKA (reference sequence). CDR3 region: CSARILSQGALTDTQYF. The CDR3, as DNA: TGCAGTGCTAGAATTCTAAGTCAGGGGGCCCTGACAGATACGCAGTATTTT.

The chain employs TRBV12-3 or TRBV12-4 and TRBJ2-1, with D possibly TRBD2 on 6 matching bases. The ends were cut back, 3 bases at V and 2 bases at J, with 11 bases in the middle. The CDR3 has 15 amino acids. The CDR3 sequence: CASSFGRGPYNEQFF. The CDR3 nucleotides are TGTGCCAGCAGTTTCGGGCGGGGACCCTACAATGAGCAGTTCTTC.

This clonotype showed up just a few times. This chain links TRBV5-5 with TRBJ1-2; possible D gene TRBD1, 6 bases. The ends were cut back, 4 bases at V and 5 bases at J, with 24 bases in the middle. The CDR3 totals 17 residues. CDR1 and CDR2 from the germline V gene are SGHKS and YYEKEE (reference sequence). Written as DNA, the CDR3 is TGTGCCAGCAGCCCGGCCCCCGGTCGGGGGGCTGGGTATGGCTACACCTTC. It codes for CASSPAPGRGAGYGYTF.

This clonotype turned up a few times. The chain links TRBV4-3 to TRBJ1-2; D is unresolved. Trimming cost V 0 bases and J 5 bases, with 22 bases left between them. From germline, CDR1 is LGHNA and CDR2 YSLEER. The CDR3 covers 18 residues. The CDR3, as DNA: TGCGCCAGCAGCCAAGACCTAACTGACACGTCGCGACATTATGGCTACACCTTC. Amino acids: CASSQDLTDTSRHYGYTF.

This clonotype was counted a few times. In DNA, the CDR3 is TGTGCCAGCACCCCAGGGGTCAAGGAGACCCAGTACTTC. Translated, it gives CASTPGVKETQYF. The chain recombines TRBV12-3 or TRBV12-4 with TRBJ2-5; the D gene is possibly TRBD1 (6 bases). V dropped 7 bases and J dropped 5 bases, with 14 bases sitting between them. The CDR3 extends over 13 amino acids.

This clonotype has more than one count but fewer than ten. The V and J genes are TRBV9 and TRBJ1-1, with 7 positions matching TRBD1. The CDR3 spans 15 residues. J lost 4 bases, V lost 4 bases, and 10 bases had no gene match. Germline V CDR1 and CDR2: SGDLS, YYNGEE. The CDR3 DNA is TGTGCCAGCAGCCCTTTCACAGGGGTAGGCACTGAAGCTTTCTTT. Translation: CASSPFTGVGTEAFF.

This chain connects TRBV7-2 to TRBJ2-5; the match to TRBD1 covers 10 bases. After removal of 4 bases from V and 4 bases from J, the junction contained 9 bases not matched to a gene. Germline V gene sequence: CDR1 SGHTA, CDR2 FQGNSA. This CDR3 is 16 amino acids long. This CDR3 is CASSSGVTGGPETQYF. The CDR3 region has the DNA TGTGCCAGCAGCTCTGGGGTGACAGGGGGCCCAGAGACCCAGTACTTC.

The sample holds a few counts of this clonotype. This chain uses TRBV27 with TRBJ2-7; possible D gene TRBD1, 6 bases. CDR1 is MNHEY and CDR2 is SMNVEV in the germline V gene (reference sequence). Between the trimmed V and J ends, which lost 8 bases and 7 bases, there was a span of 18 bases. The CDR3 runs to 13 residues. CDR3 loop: CASSEWGPREQYF. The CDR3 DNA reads TGTGCCAGCTCGGAATGGGGGCCTCGGGAGCAGTACTTC.

CDR3 bases: TGTGCCAGCAGCGTAGATGGGGGCGCGAACACTGAAGCTTTCTTT. It translates to CASSVDGGANTEAFF. The genes are TRBV9 and TRBJ1-1, with a tentative D call TRBD1 (6 bases). The length of the CDR3 is 15 residues. The V gene lost 0 bases and the J gene lost 1 base, with 10 bases spanning the gap. The V gene's germline CDR1 is SGDLS and CDR2 YYNGEE.

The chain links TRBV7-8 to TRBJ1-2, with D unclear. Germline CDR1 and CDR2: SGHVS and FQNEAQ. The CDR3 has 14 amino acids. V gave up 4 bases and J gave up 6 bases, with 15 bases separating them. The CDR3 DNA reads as TGTGCCAGCAGCTCAGCCCTTCTTATGGATGGCTACACCTTC. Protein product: CASSSALLMDGYTF.

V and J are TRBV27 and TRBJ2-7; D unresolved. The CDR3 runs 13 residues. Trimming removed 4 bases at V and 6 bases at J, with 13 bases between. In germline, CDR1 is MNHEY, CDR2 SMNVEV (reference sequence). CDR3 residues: CASSYTPVSEQYV. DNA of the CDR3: TGTGCCAGCAGTTACACGCCTGTCTCCGAGCAGTACGTC.

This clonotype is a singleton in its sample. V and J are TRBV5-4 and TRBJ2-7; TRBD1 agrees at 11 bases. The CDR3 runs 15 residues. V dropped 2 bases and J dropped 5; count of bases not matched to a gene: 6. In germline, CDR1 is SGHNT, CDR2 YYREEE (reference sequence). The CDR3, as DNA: TGTGCCAGCAGCTTCGGACAGGGGGCAGCGAACGAGCAGTACTTC. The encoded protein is CASSFGQGAANEQYF.

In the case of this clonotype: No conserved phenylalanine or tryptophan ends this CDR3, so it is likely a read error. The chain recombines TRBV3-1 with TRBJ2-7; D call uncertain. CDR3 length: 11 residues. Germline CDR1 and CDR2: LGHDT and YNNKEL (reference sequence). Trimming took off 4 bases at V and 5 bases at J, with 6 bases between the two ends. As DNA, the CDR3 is TGTGCCAGCAGCCGCCTCGACGAGCAGTACTTA. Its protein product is CASSRLDEQYL.

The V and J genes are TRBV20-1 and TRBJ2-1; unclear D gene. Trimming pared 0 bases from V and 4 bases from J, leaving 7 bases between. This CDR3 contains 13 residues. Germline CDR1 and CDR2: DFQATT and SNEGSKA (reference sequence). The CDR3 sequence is CSARDRLYNEQFF. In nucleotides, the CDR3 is TGCAGTGCTAGAGATCGGCTATACAATGAGCAGTTCTTC.

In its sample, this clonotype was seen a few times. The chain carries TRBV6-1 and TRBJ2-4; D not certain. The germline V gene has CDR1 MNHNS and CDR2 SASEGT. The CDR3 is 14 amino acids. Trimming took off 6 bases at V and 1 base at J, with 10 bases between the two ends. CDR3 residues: CASSLLNAKNIQYF. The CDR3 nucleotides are TGTGCCAGCAGCCTGTTGAATGCCAAAAACATTCAGTACTTC.

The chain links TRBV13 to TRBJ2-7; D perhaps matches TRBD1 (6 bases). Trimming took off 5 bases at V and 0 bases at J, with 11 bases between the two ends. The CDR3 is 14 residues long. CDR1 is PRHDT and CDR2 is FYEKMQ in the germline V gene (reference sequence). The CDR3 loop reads CASSPDRTSYEQYF. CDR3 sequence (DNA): TGTGCCAGCAGCCCCGACAGGACCTCCTACGAGCAGTACTTC.

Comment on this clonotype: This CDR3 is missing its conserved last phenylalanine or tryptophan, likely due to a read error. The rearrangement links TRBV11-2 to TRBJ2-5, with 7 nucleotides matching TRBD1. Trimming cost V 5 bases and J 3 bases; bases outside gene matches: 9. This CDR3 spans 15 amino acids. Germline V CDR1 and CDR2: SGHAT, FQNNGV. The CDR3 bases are TGTGCCAGCAGCACGAGACCGGGACAGAAAGAGACCCAGTACTTA. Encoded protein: CASSTRPGQKETQYL.

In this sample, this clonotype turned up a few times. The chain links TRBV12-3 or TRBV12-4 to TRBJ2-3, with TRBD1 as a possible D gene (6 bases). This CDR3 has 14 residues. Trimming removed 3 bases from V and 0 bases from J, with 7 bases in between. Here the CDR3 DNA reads TGTGCCAGCAGTTTTACAGGGAGCACAGATACGCAGTATTTT. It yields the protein CASSFTGSTDTQYF.

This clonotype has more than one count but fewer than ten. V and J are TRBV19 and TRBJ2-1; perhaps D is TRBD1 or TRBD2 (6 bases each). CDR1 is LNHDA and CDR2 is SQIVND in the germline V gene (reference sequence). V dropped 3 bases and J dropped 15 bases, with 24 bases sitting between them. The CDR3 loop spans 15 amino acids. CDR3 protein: CASSIPLAPGEARFF. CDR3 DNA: TGTGCCAGTAGTATCCCCCTAGCCCCAGGGGAGGCTCGGTTCTTC.